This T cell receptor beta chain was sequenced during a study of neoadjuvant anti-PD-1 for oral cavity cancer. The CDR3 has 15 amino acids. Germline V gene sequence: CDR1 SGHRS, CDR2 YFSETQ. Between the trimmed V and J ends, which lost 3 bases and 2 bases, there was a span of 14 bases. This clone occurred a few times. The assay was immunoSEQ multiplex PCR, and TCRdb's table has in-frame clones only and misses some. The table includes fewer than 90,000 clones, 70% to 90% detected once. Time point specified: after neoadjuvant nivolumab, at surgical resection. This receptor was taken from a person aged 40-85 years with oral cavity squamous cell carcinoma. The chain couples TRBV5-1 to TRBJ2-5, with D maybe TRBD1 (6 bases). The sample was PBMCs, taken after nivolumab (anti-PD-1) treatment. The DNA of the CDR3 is TGCGCCAGCAGCTCAACGGGACAACAGCAAGAGACCCAGTACTTC. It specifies CASSSTGQQQETQYF. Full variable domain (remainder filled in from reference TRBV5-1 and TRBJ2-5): KAGVTQTPRYLIKTRGQQVTLSCSPISGHRSVSWYQQTPGQGLQFLFEYFSETQRNKGNFPGRFSGRQFSNSRSEMNVSTLELGDSALYLCASSSTGQQQETQYFGPGTRLLVL.